The entry below describes one T cell receptor beta chain. The data are from a study of blood T cell repertoires in COVID-19. Profiling relied on immunoSEQ multiplex PCR, and the TCRdb table lists in-frame clones only, not all of them. This sample has around 310,000 clones; about 90% occur once, and the top ten carry more than 0.85%. CDR3 length: 14 residues. From germline, CDR1 is MNHEY and CDR2 SVGAGI. V was shortened by 6 bases and J by 0 bases, with 9 bases between the two germline ends. The receptor's source is a woman in her thirties or forties with COVID-19, enrolled during active disease. This sequence joins TRBV6-5 and TRBJ1-5; a possible D gene is TRBD1 (6 bases). Source material: peripheral blood. The CDR3 protein is CASRDRNSNQPQHF. In DNA form, the CDR3 reads TGTGCCAGCAGGGACAGAAATAGCAATCAGCCCCAGCATTTT.